This T cell receptor (beta chain) appears in the sequencing data of a study of molecular identifiers for immune sequencing clone quantification. Using its own MiXCR run on the PCR reads, TCRdb lists one record per CDR3 protein. Here the sample spans around 70,000 distinct CDR3 sequences, approximately 18% being singletons. This clonotype came up a few times. The antigen is not known. Naive CD8 T cells were sorted, and the gate applied was CD8+CD4-CCR7+CD45RA+. Study-level points and caveats: The share of molecules held by clones above 20 RNA copies was over 99% in effector cells and under 1% in naive cells.

The CDR3 totals 17 residues. The germline CDR1 and CDR2 sequences are MNHNY and SVGAGI (reference sequence). Losses at the gene ends were 0 bases for V and 5 bases for J; bases not matched to a gene: 8. The J gene is TRBJ2-1, the V gene TRBV6-6; 9 bases fit TRBD2. The sequence derives from a human donor in good health. Some libraries in this study had Jurkat cell RNA spiked in. The specimen sequenced was naive CD8+ T cells from blood, with Jurkat cell RNA spiked in. Subset specified: FACS-sorted CD8+CD4-CCR7+CD45RA+ naive T cells. CDR3 region: CASSYSAGLAVDNEQFF. CDR3 sequence (DNA): TGTGCCAGCAGTTACTCTGCGGGACTAGCAGTTGACAATGAGCAGTTCTTC.